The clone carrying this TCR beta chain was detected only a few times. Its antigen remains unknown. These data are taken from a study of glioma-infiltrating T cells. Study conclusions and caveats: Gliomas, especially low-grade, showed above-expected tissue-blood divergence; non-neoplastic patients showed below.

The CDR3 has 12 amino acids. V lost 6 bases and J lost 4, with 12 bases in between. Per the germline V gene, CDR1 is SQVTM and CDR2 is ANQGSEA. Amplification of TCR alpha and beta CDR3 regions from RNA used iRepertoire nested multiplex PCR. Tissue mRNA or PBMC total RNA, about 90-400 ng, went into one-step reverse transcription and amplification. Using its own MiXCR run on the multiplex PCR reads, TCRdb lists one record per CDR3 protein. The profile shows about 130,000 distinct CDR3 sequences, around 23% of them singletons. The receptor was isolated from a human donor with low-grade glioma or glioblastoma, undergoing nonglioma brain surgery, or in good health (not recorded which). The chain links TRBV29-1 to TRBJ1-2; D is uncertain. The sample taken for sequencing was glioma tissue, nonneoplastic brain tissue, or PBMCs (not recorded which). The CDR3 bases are TGCAGCGTCCTTTGGAGGGTCTATGGCTACACCTTC. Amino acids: CSVLWRVYGYTF. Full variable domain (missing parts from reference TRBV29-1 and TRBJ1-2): SAVISQKPSRDICQRGTSLTIQCQVDSQVTMMFWYRQQPGQSLTLIATANQGSEATYESGFVIDKFPISRPNLTFSTLTVSNMSPEDSSIYLCSVLWRVYGYTFGSGTRLTVV.